The 19 T cell receptor beta chains below were found in one sample sequenced in a study of T-cell reconstitution after alpha-beta-depleted transplantation in children. Preparing the TCRbeta library involved the use of unique molecular identifiers. Using its own MiXCR run on the PCR reads, TCRdb lists one record per CDR3 protein. The sample has hundreds of thousands of distinct CDR3 sequences; roughly an eighth are singletons. The sequencing here drew on PBMCs from the stem cell graft donor, taken from the stem cell graft. The receptor set was obtained from a human donor who donated a stem cell graft to a child with combined immunodeficiency.

This clonotype has at least ten counts. The rearrangement links TRBV29-1 to TRBJ2-7; the match to TRBD1 covers 10 bases. The germline V gene encodes CDR1 SQVTM and CDR2 ANQGSEA. The CDR3 consists of 12 residues. Germline trimming cut 6 bases from V and 2 bases from J; bases unmatched to any gene: 1. The CDR3 sequence: CSVGQGTYEQYF. The DNA for the CDR3 is TGCAGCGTGGGACAGGGGACCTACGAGCAGTACTTC.

In its sample, this clonotype was seen a few times. The chain combines TRBV30 with TRBJ2-3; TRBD1 or TRBD2 may be the D gene (5 bases each). The CDR3 is 17 residues long. Per the germline V gene, CDR1 is GTSNPN and CDR2 is SVGIG (reference sequence). Trimming left V 1 base short and J 1 base short, with 18 bases between. CDR3 nucleotides: TGTGCCTGGAGTGGGGGACCTCAAATCTTTGGCACAGATACGCAGTATTTT. This translates into CAWSGGPQIFGTDTQYF. The full variable domain, in which reference TRBV30 and TRBJ2-3 provide the parts outside the CDR3, is SQTIHQWPATLVQPVGSPLSLECTVEGTSNPNLYWYRQAAGRGLQLLFYSVGIGQISSEVPQNLSASRPQDRQFILSSKKLLLSDSGFYLCAWSGGPQIFGTDTQYFGPGTRLTVL.

J is TRBJ1-4 and V is TRBV5-6, with D tentatively TRBD1 (5 bases). CDR1 SGHDT and CDR2 YYEEEE come from the germline V gene. CDR3 length: 13 residues. V was shortened by 0 bases and J by 13 bases, with 13 bases between the two germline ends. The CDR3 coding sequence is TGTGCCAGCAGCTTGGCCGGCAGGGAGGGACTGTTTTTT. Protein product: CASSLAGREGLFF.

The rearrangement joins TRBV29-1 to TRBJ2-6, with unresolved D. From germline, CDR1 is SQVTM and CDR2 ANQGSEA. The V gene lost 3 bases and the J gene lost 0 bases, with 3 bases spanning the gap. The CDR3 sequence is 13 residues long. CDR3 residues: CSVDSSGANVLTF. The CDR3 bases are TGCAGCGTTGACAGCTCTGGGGCCAACGTCCTGACTTTC.

This clonotype was detected only a few times. This chain connects TRBV4-1 to TRBJ2-7; 11 nucleotides match TRBD1. The trim removed 3 bases at V and 2 bases at J, leaving 15 bases unmatched. Germline V gene sequence: CDR1 MGHRA, CDR2 YSYEKL. The length of the CDR3 is 19 residues. CDR3 sequence: CASSQTRTGGVGSAYEQYF. CDR3 in DNA: TGCGCCAGCAGCCAGACTCGGACAGGGGGCGTTGGTTCCGCCTACGAGCAGTACTTC.

The sample holds a few counts of this clonotype. The chain joins TRBV30 to TRBJ1-1; D is unclear. The germline CDR1 and CDR2 sequences are GTSNPN and SVGIG (reference sequence). This CDR3 has 13 residues. Trimming took 1 base from V and 0 from J, leaving 6 bases between them. The CDR3 region is CAWSELMNTEAFF. The CDR3, as DNA: TGTGCCTGGAGTGAATTAATGAACACTGAAGCTTTCTTT.

This clonotype was picked up a small number of times. The chain combines TRBV30 with TRBJ2-7; tentatively, D is TRBD2 (5 bases). Trimming removed 4 bases from V and 2 bases from J, with 12 bases in between. Germline CDR1 reads GTSNPN; CDR2 reads SVGIG (reference sequence). CDR3 length: 13 amino acids. This chain's CDR3 is CAWTRTGTYEQYF. The CDR3 nucleotides are TGTGCCTGGACCCGGACGGGAACCTACGAGCAGTACTTC.

This clonotype has a handful of counts. The chain carries TRBV5-1 and TRBJ2-5; TRBD1 agrees at 11 bases. Germline CDR1 is SGHRS and CDR2 is YFSETQ. J lost 4 bases, V lost 4 bases, and 9 bases had no gene match. This CDR3 spans 16 amino acids. The CDR3 spells CASSPRTGGMGETQYF. DNA of the CDR3: TGCGCCAGCAGCCCACGGACAGGGGGCATGGGAGAGACCCAGTACTTC.

This clonotype was counted only a few times. J is TRBJ2-3 and V is TRBV27; the D is unclear. The V and J ends lost 5 bases and 0 bases respectively, with 18 bases between them. Germline CDR1 and CDR2: MNHEY and SMNVEV (reference sequence). The CDR3 spans 17 residues. As DNA, the CDR3 is TGTGCCAGCAGTCCACTCGCGGCCCGTGCGAGCACAGATACGCAGTATTTT. Translation gives CASSPLAARASTDTQYF.

The gene calls are TRBV7-9 and TRBJ1-2; 7 nucleotides line up with TRBD1. V shed 4 bases and J 7 bases; nucleotides not matched to a gene: 6. CDR1 SEHNR and CDR2 FQNEAQ come from the germline V gene (reference sequence). This CDR3 is 13 amino acids long. CDR3 amino acids: CASSSRGPGGYTF. CDR3 in DNA: TGTGCCAGCAGCTCGAGGGGGCCGGGTGGCTACACCTTC.

The chain has TRBV3-1 and TRBJ1-2; a possible D gene is TRBD1 (5 bases). Trimming took 1 base from V and 8 from J, leaving 14 bases between them. Germline V gives CDR1 LGHDT, CDR2 YNNKEL (reference sequence). The CDR3 extends over 14 amino acids. CDR3 DNA sequence: TGTGCCAGCAGCCAAGGCGGGGCAGTCGCCGGCTACACCTTC. Translation: CASSQGGAVAGYTF.

This clonotype was found many times. The rearrangement joins TRBV27 to TRBJ2-7, with 10 bases matching TRBD2. Germline V gene lookup returns CDR1 MNHEY and CDR2 SMNVEV (reference sequence). V was clipped by 5 bases and J by 4 bases; unmatched bases: 5. This CDR3 has 14 amino acids. DNA of the CDR3: TGTGCCAGCAGTCCAGCGGGAGGGCAGTACGAGCAGTACTTC. This encodes CASSPAGGQYEQYF.

This clonotype came up a few times. The chain combines TRBV12-3 or TRBV12-4 with TRBJ2-7, with a weak D call TRBD2 (5 bases). V lost 3 bases and J lost 5, with 8 bases in between. The CDR3 is 12 amino acids. CDR3 residues: CASSFWENEQYF. The CDR3 nucleotides read TGTGCCAGCAGTTTTTGGGAGAACGAGCAGTACTTC.

The chain uses TRBV12-1 and TRBJ2-1; the listed D gene, TRBD1, was not tested against the DNA. TRBV12-1 is described as a pseudogene. The CDR3 length is 15 residues. The CDR3 sequence: CASSLTKFRGNEQFF. CDR3 nucleotide sequence: TGTGCCAGCAGCTTGACCAAATTCCGGGGGAATGAGCAGTTCTTC.

This clonotype was recorded at least ten times. The chain combines TRBV5-1 with TRBJ2-3; 10 bases map to TRBD2. The germline V gene encodes CDR1 SGHRS and CDR2 YFSETQ. V shed 2 bases and J 2 bases; nucleotides not matched to a gene: 5. This CDR3 comprises 16 residues. The chain's CDR3 is CASSLLAGRFTDTQYF. DNA for the CDR3: TGCGCCAGCAGCTTACTAGCGGGGAGATTCACAGATACGCAGTATTTT.

The J gene is TRBJ2-5, the V gene TRBV20-1; 11 positions agree with TRBD1. The ends lost 6 bases at V and 4 bases at J; junction bases unmatched: 7. Germline CDR1 DFQATT, CDR2 SNEGSKA (reference sequence). CDR3 length equals 14 residues. For the CDR3, the DNA is TGCAGTGCGGGGACAGGGGGTTTGTCAGAGACCCAGTACTTC. Its translation: CSAGTGGLSETQYF.

The chain links TRBV30 to TRBJ2-5; no firm D call. CDR1 and CDR2 (germline): GTSNPN, SVGIG (reference sequence). With 4 bases removed from V and 5 bases from J, the gap between germline ends came to 11 bases. This CDR3 region has 12 residues. CDR3 DNA sequence: TGTGCCTGGACTAGGACCGCGGAGACCCAGTACTTC. Translation: CAWTRTAETQYF.

The genes are TRBV12-3 or TRBV12-4 and TRBJ2-5; perhaps TRBD2 as D (6 bases). Trimming shortened V by 7 bases and J by 2 bases, and 14 bases separated the two germline ends. The CDR3 contains 14 residues. The CDR3 region has the DNA TGTGCCAGCACCCAAACCGGGACTCAAGAGACCCAGTACTTC. Translation gives CASTQTGTQETQYF.

At least ten counts were recorded for this clonotype. The chain uses TRBV7-2 and TRBJ1-1; a possible D gene is TRBD1 (6 bases). Germline loops: CDR1 SGHTA, CDR2 FQGNSA. This CDR3 comprises 14 residues. Trimming cost V 2 bases and J 4 bases, with 11 bases left between them. CDR3 sequence: CASSLNGGPTEAFF. CDR3 coding DNA: TGTGCCAGCAGCTTAAACGGGGGGCCCACTGAAGCTTTCTTT. The whole variable domain, remainder taken from reference TRBV7-2 and TRBJ1-1, is GAGVSQSPSNKVTEKGKDVELRCDPISGHTALYWYRQSLGQGLEFLIYFQGNSAPDKSGLPSDRFSAERTGGSVSTLTIQRTQQEDSAVYLCASSLNGGPTEAFFGQGTRLTVV.